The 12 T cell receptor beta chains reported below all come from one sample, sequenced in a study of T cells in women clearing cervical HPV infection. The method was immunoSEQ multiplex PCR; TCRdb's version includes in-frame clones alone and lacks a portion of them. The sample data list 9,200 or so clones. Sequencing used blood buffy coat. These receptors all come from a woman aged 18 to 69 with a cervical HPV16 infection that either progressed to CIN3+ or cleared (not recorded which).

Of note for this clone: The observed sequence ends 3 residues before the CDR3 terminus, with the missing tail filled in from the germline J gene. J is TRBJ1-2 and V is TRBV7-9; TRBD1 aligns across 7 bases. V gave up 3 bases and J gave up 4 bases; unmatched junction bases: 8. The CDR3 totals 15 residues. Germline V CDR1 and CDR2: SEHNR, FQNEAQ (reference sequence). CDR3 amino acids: CASSLEGARVYGYTF. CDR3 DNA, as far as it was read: TGTGCCAGCAGCTTGGAGGGGGCGCGTGTCTATGGC.

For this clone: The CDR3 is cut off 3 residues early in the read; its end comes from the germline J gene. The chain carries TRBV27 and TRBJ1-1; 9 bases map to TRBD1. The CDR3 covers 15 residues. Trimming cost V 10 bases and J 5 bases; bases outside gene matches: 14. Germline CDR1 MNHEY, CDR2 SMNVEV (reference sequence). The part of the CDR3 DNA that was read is TGTGCCACCCAAACAGGGGGCGCAAATACTACTGAA. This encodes CATQTGGANTTE. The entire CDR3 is CATQTGGANTTEAFF.

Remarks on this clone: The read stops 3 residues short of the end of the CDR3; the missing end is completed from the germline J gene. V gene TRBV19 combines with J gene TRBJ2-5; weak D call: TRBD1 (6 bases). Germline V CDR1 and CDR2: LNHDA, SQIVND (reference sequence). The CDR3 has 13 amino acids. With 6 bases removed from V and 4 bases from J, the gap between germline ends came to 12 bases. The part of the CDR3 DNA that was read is TGTGCCAGTAGAAACAGGGTAGGAGAGACC. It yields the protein CASRNRVGET. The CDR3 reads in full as CASRNRVGETQYF.

CDR3 residues: CASSFTSGVDYTF. Incomplete CDR3 DNA: TGTGCCAGCAGCTTTACATCAGGGGTTGAC. This chain uses TRBV5-5 with TRBJ1-2; D possibly corresponds to TRBD1 (6 bases). The observed sequence ends 3 residues before the CDR3 terminus, with the missing tail filled in from the germline J gene. The germline gives CDR1 SGHKS, CDR2 YYEKEE (reference sequence). CDR3 length: 13 amino acids.

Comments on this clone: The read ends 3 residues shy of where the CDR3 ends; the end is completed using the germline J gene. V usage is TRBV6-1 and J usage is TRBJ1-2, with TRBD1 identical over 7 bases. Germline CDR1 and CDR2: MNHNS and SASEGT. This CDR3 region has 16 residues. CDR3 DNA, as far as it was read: TGTGCCAGCAGTGAAGAGTTCGGACAGGCTTTCGCCGAC. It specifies CASSEEFGQAFAD. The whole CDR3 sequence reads CASSEEFGQAFADYTF.

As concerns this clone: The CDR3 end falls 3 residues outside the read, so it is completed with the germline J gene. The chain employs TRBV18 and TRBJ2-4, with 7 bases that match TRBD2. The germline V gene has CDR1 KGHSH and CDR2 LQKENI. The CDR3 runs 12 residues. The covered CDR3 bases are TGTGCCAGCTCCCTCAGCGGGGATGGT. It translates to CASSLSGDG. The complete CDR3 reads CASSLSGDGQYF.

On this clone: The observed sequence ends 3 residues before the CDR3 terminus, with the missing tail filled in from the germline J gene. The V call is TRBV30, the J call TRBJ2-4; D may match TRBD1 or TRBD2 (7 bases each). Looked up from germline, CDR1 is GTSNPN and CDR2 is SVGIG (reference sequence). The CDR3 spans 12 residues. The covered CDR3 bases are TGTGCCTGGAGTGGACAGGGAGGGACT. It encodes CAWSGQGGT. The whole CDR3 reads CAWSGQGGTQYF.

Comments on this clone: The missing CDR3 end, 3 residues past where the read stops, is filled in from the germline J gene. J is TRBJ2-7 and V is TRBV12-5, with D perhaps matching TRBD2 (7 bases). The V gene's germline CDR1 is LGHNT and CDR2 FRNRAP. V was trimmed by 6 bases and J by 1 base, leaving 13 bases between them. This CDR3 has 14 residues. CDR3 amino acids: CASGPRGASYEQYF. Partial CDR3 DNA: TGTGCTAGTGGGCCCCGGGGGGCTTCCTACGAG.

Incomplete CDR3 DNA: TGCAGTGCTGGACAGGGATCGCAGCCC. The encoded protein is CSAGQGSQP. The full CDR3 is CSAGQGSQPQHF. The chain joins TRBV20-1 to TRBJ1-5, with TRBD1 matching 8 bases. The read is 3 residues too short to cover the CDR3 end, so that end is filled in from the germline J gene. Trimming removed 5 bases from V and 7 bases from J; junction bases left unmatched: 4. This CDR3 has 12 residues. Germline-derived CDR1 and CDR2 are DFQATT and SNEGSKA (reference sequence).

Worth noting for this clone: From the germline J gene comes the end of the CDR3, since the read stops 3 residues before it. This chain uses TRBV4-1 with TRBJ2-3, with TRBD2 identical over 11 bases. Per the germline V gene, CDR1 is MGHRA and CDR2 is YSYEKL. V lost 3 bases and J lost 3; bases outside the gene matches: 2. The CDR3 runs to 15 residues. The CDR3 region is CASSHSGGDTDTQYF. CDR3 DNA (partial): TGCGCCAGCAGCCATAGCGGGGGGGATACAGATACG.

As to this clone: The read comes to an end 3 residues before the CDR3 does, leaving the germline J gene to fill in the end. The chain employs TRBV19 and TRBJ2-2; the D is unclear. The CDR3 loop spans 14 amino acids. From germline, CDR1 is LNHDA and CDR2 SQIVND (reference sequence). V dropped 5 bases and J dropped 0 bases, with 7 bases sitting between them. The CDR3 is CASSVAANTGELFF. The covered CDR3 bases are TGTGCCAGTAGTGTGGCAGCGAACACCGGGGAG.

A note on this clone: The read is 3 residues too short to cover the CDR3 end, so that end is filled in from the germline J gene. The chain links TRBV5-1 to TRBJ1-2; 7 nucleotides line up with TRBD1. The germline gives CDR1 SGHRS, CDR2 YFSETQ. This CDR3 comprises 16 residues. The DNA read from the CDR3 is TGCGCCAGCAGCTTTTCCGAGGGACGTTCCAGGGGGGAC. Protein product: CASSFSEGRSRGD. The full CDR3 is CASSFSEGRSRGDYTF.